A few counts support the clone carrying this TCR beta chain. The data stem from a study of response to subunit inactivated influenza vaccine. Per germline, CDR1 DFQATT and CDR2 SNEGSKA (reference sequence). V lost 6 bases to trimming and J lost 6 bases, with 15 bases between them. The CDR3 spans 12 residues. TCRdb fed the RT-PCR reads into MiXCR, producing one record per CDR3 protein. The sample shows 450,000 to 700,000 distinct CDR3 sequences, roughly 15% of them seen only once. This sequence was found in a man aged 50 to 60 who received an inactivated influenza vaccine. Sequencing was performed on PBMCs from blood, taken 11 to 12 days after vaccination. The V call is TRBV20-1, the J call TRBJ2-7; D tentatively reads TRBD1 or TRBD2 (5 bases each). The CDR3: CSALRGAGEQYF. CDR3 nucleotides: TGCAGTGCCCTACGGGGCGCTGGCGAGCAGTACTTC.